This T cell receptor beta chain was profiled in a study of response to subunit inactivated influenza vaccine. Study results and limitations: With each seasonal influenza vaccination, the authors suggested, few new T cells are recruited.

This clonotype occurred many times. Antigen: not known. TCRdb independently ran MiXCR on the RT-PCR reads; one entry per CDR3 protein. The table lists about 190,000 distinct CDR3 sequences, around an eighth of them singletons, with approximately 25% in the top ten. The length of the CDR3 is 16 residues. The germline V and J ends were trimmed by 4 bases and 4 bases, with 19 bases remaining between them. Per the germline V gene, CDR1 is MDHEN and CDR2 is SYDVKM. The source of this sequence is a man between 50 and 59 years old who received an inactivated influenza vaccine. This specimen was CD8+ T cells sorted from PBMCs, taken around 5 days after vaccination. The chain is built from TRBV28 and TRBJ1-2; D unclear. The CDR3 reads CASSSPTLNWGYGYTF. In DNA form, the CDR3 reads TGTGCCAGCAGTTCCCCGACACTGAACTGGGGCTATGGCTACACCTTC.